In this sample, the clone carrying this TCR beta chain turned up a few times. Original methodology: The assay estimated nucleated cells by amplifying reference gene primers. TCRdb keeps only in-frame clones here, not all; method: immunoSEQ multiplex PCR. From that table come the V and J calls and clone size; the DNA was used to work out D and trimming. The sample shows over 200,000 clones, roughly 84% of them seen only once. The entry originates in a study of blood T cell repertoires in COVID-19. The overall study: PBMCs, B-cell-depleted T cells, or T cells provided the cDNA or gDNA that made up the material.

This CDR3 comprises 16 residues. Between the trimmed V and J ends, which lost 6 bases and 6 bases, there was a span of 23 bases. The germline V gene encodes CDR1 MDHEN and CDR2 SYDVKM. The age range of participants was 18 to 89 years, with residence in about two dozen US areas. What the recovered Cohort 3 donors had was two negative PCRs, clearance, or symptom resolution. The receptor was isolated from a woman in her forties who had recovered from COVID-19. Material for sequencing was PBMCs or T cells enriched from blood (not recorded which). This chain uses TRBV28 with TRBJ1-2; D perhaps matches TRBD1 (5 bases). CDR3 nucleotide sequence: TGTGCCAGCAGCCCAAAGTCCCTCCGGGGACTTGATGGCTACACCTTC. This encodes CASSPKSLRGLDGYTF.